These 29 T cell receptor beta chains were sequenced from one sample in a study of OX40 agonist ivuxolimab in advanced cancers. Sequenced by immunoSEQ multiplex PCR; TCRdb stores in-frame clones only, minus some. The table has roughly 58,000 clones, over 80% seen once. This sample comprised CD4+ or CD8+ T cells sorted from blood, obtained in a trial of the OX40 agonist ivuxolimab. These receptors were collected from an adult with an advanced solid tumor such as melanoma, head and neck, liver or kidney cancer.

J is TRBJ1-1 and V is TRBV30; D call uncertain. V was clipped by 0 bases and J by 6 bases, with 11 bases between them. CDR1 GTSNPN and CDR2 SVGIG come from the germline V gene (reference sequence). This CDR3 region has 13 residues. In DNA form, the CDR3 reads TGTGCCTGGAGTGTAAGACGGGCCGCTGAAGCTTTCTTT. Translating gives CAWSVRRAAEAFF.

V and J are TRBV30 and TRBJ2-3, with TRBD2 matching 8 bases. After removal of 0 bases from V and 4 bases from J, the junction contained 6 bases not matched to a gene. This CDR3 comprises 15 residues. Germline CDR1 reads GTSNPN; CDR2 reads SVGIG (reference sequence). In DNA form, the CDR3 reads TGTGCCTGGAGTGTAATCACGGGAGGGGCAGATACGCAGTATTTT. Translation: CAWSVITGGADTQYF.

V and J are TRBV20-1 and TRBJ1-1, with D perhaps matching TRBD1 (5 bases). The length of the CDR3 is 10 residues. In germline, CDR1 is DFQATT, CDR2 SNEGSKA (reference sequence). Between the trimmed V and J ends, which lost 6 bases and 9 bases, there was a span of 11 bases. CDR3 coding DNA: TGCAGTGCAACGACAGAAAAAGCTTTCTTT. Amino acid sequence: CSATTEKAFF.

J is TRBJ1-5 and V is TRBV19; D remains unclear. Trimming cost V 7 bases and J 0 bases, with 16 bases left between them. The germline V gene has CDR1 LNHDA and CDR2 SQIVND (reference sequence). This CDR3 contains 16 residues. The CDR3 nucleotides read TGTGCCAGTACTAATATATACGGATATAGCAATCAGCCCCAGCATTTT. It codes for CASTNIYGYSNQPQHF.

CDR3: CASRGGWTGELFF. The CDR3, as DNA: TGTGCCAGCAGGGGCGGTTGGACCGGGGAGCTGTTTTTT. The rearrangement links TRBV6-1 to TRBJ2-2; D is unclear. V was trimmed by 6 bases and J by 5 bases, leaving 10 bases between them. The CDR3 is made up of 13 amino acids. Germline V gene data show CDR1 as MNHNS and CDR2 as SASEGT.

CDR3 in DNA: TGTGCCAGCAGTGGCGACAGGGGGATTAGCAATCAGCCCCAGCATTTT. It encodes CASSGDRGISNQPQHF. This chain joins TRBV25-1 and TRBJ1-5; 9 bases align to TRBD1. This CDR3 has 16 residues. Germline CDR1 MGHDK, CDR2 SYGVNS. With V trimmed by 4 bases and J by 0 bases, 4 bases remained unmatched. Supplemented by reference TRBV25-1 and TRBJ1-5, the full variable domain reads EADIYQTPRYLVIGTGKKITLECSQTMGHDKMYWYQQDPGMELHLIHYSYGVNSTEKGDLSSESTVSRIRTEHFPLTLESARPSHTSQYLCASSGDRGISNQPQHFGDGTRLSIL.

The chain has TRBV5-1 and TRBJ1-6, with TRBD1 identical over 8 bases. Germline V CDR1 and CDR2: SGHRS, YFSETQ. J lost 6 bases, V lost 4 bases, and 9 bases had no gene match. The length of the CDR3 is 16 residues. Here the CDR3 reads CASSQPPGQVNSPLHF. DNA of the CDR3: TGCGCCAGCAGCCAACCCCCGGGACAGGTTAATTCACCCCTCCACTTT.

The chain couples TRBV7-9 to TRBJ1-2; 10 bases align to TRBD1. The CDR3 sequence is 19 residues long. The J segment lost 4 bases and the V segment lost 5 bases, leaving 19 bases of the junction unmatched. The V gene's germline CDR1 is SEHNR and CDR2 FQNEAQ (reference sequence). DNA of the CDR3: TGTGCCAGCAGCACGGAGGGGGTGGGACAGGGGCCCCCGGTCTATGGCTACACCTTC. It specifies CASSTEGVGQGPPVYGYTF.

CDR3 amino acids: CASSRGTGWREQFF. CDR3 DNA sequence: TGTGCCAGTAGTAGGGGGACGGGGTGGCGTGAGCAGTTCTTC. This rearrangement joins TRBV19 to TRBJ2-1; D is perhaps TRBD1 or TRBD2 (5 bases each). V was shortened by 4 bases and J by 9 bases, with 16 bases between the two germline ends. The CDR3 covers 14 residues. Germline CDR1 and CDR2: LNHDA and SQIVND (reference sequence).

The chain recombines TRBV6-5 with TRBJ2-7; TRBD2 might be the D (5 bases). Looked up from germline, CDR1 is MNHEY and CDR2 is SVGAGI. This CDR3 region has 15 residues. V was cut by 6 bases and J by 1 base, with 16 bases left in between. As DNA, the CDR3 is TGTGCCAGCAGCCAACACTCGGGGAATTCCTACGAGCAGTACTTC. The encoded protein is CASSQHSGNSYEQYF.

With respect to this clone: Relative to the germline gene, one junction end is altered; a read error may explain this. This sequence joins TRBV2 and TRBJ2-3; D not certain. CDR1 SNHLY and CDR2 FYNNEI come from the germline V gene. The CDR3 has 12 amino acids. The CDR3 sequence: CASSENRRVFDF. CDR3 DNA: TGTGCCAGCAGTGAGAATCGACGAGTGTTTGATTTT. Filled out from reference TRBV2 and TRBJ2-3, the complete variable domain reads EPEVTQTPSHQVTQMGQEVILRCVPISNHLYFYWYRQILGQKVEFLVSFYNNEISEKSEIFDDQFSVERPDGSNFTLKIRSTKLEDSAMYFCASSENRRVFDFGPGTRLTVL.

The chain carries TRBV7-2 and TRBJ2-4; the match to TRBD2 covers 7 bases. Germline CDR1 reads SGHTA; CDR2 reads FQGNSA. J lost 1 base, V lost 3 bases, and 0 bases had no gene match. There are 14 residues in the CDR3. CDR3 in amino acids: CASSFGGAKNIQYF. The CDR3 nucleotides are TGTGCCAGCAGCTTCGGGGGGGCCAAAAACATTCAGTACTTC.

The chain links TRBV11-2 to TRBJ2-5; D is possibly TRBD1 (6 bases). This CDR3 contains 14 residues. The germline V and J ends were trimmed by 3 bases and 5 bases, with 13 bases remaining between them. Germline V gene sequence: CDR1 SGHAT, CDR2 FQNNGV. CDR3 nucleotide sequence: TGTGCCAGCAGCTTGGTCAGGGGTAGTGAGACCCAGTACTTC. Amino acids: CASSLVRGSETQYF.

The chain combines TRBV15 with TRBJ1-5; perhaps TRBD1 as D (5 bases). The CDR3 is made up of 16 amino acids. Germline V gene lookup returns CDR1 LNHNV and CDR2 YYDKDF (reference sequence). With 6 bases removed from V and 11 bases from J, the gap between germline ends came to 26 bases. The CDR3 protein is CATRTQGVSEQSAQHF. For the CDR3, the DNA is TGTGCCACCAGGACCCAAGGGGTGTCGGAGCAATCAGCCCAGCATTTT.

This chain links TRBV7-2 with TRBJ2-7, with 9 nucleotides matching TRBD1. The CDR3 runs 15 residues. Germline CDR1 SGHTA, CDR2 FQGNSA. J was trimmed by 5 bases and V by 4 bases; bases with no gene match: 9. As DNA, the CDR3 is TGTGCCAGCAGCTCAACCGGGACAGGGATCCACGAGCAGTACTTC. It encodes CASSSTGTGIHEQYF.

The chain joins TRBV2 to TRBJ1-2; 7 positions agree with TRBD1. Looked up from germline, CDR1 is SNHLY and CDR2 is FYNNEI. V shed 7 bases, J shed 3 bases, and the junction held 8 bases outside the gene matches. The CDR3 length is 14 residues. The CDR3 here is CASNRQGGDYGYTF. CDR3 nucleotide sequence: TGTGCCAGCAATAGACAGGGAGGAGACTATGGCTACACCTTC.

The genes are TRBV5-5 and TRBJ1-1; 7 bases are shared with TRBD1. Germline trimming cut 6 bases from V and 1 base from J; bases unmatched to any gene: 3. Germline CDR1 reads SGHKS; CDR2 reads YYEKEE (reference sequence). This CDR3 has 13 amino acids. The CDR3 spells CASTWTGNTEAFF. The CDR3 nucleotides are TGTGCCAGCACCTGGACAGGGAACACTGAAGCTTTCTTT.

The genes are TRBV19 and TRBJ1-1; 8 nucleotides line up with TRBD1. Losses at the gene ends were 5 bases for V and 0 bases for J; bases not matched to a gene: 11. This CDR3 is 17 amino acids long. The germline V gene has CDR1 LNHDA and CDR2 SQIVND (reference sequence). CDR3 protein: CASSLRGSTGVNTEAFF. The CDR3 DNA follows: TGTGCCAGTAGTCTGAGGGGGTCGACAGGGGTGAACACTGAAGCTTTCTTT. The variable domain in full, with the rest retrieved from reference TRBV19 and TRBJ1-1, is DGGITQSPKYLFRKEGQNVTLSCEQNLNHDAMYWYRQDPGQGLRLIYYSQIVNDFQKGDIAEGYSVSREKKESFPLTVTSAQKNPTAFYLCASSLRGSTGVNTEAFFGQGTRLTVV.

This chain uses TRBV4-1 with TRBJ1-2, with 7 bases fitting TRBD1. V lost 2 bases to trimming and J lost 4 bases; unmatched junction nucleotides: 1. The CDR3 covers 13 residues. Germline V CDR1 and CDR2: MGHRA, YSYEKL. The CDR3 nucleotides read TGCGCCAGCAGCCAACGGGACAGCTATGGCTACACCTTC. It translates to CASSQRDSYGYTF.

The chain couples TRBV6-1 to TRBJ1-4; D is unclear. Germline CDR1 reads MNHNS; CDR2 reads SASEGT. This CDR3 region has 17 residues. V gave up 2 bases and J gave up 3 bases, with 16 bases separating them. CDR3 in amino acids: CASSEPPRIGANEKLFF. The CDR3 coding sequence is TGTGCCAGCAGTGAACCGCCCCGTATAGGTGCTAATGAAAAACTGTTTTTT.

The V and J genes are TRBV19 and TRBJ2-3; 9 bases are shared with TRBD2. The CDR3 length is 14 residues. V dropped 6 bases and J dropped 7; count of bases not matched to a gene: 8. CDR1 is LNHDA and CDR2 is SQIVND in the germline V gene (reference sequence). CDR3 sequence reads: CASRPSGVQNTQYF. As DNA, the CDR3 is TGTGCCAGTAGACCTAGCGGGGTACAGAATACGCAGTATTTT.

This chain joins TRBV4-3 and TRBJ1-1; 7 positions match TRBD1. This CDR3 comprises 13 residues. CDR1 LGHNA and CDR2 YSLEER come from the germline V gene. Trimming at V came to 8 bases and at J to 1 base, leaving 4 bases not matched to a gene. The CDR3 region has the DNA TGCGCCAGCCAGGACAGGACGAACACTGAAGCTTTCTTT. It is translated as CASQDRTNTEAFF.

This rearrangement joins TRBV19 to TRBJ2-5; D possibly corresponds to TRBD2 (6 bases). This CDR3 spans 12 amino acids. Germline lookup yields CDR1 LNHDA and CDR2 SQIVND (reference sequence). V dropped 5 bases and J dropped 11 bases, with 15 bases sitting between them. CDR3 in amino acids: CASSAQRAFQYF. CDR3 nucleotide sequence: TGTGCCAGTAGTGCCCAGCGGGCCTTTCAGTACTTC.

This chain uses TRBV15 with TRBJ1-1, with D unclear. V lost 1 base to trimming and J lost 1 base, with 7 bases between them. Germline V gene sequence: CDR1 LNHNV, CDR2 YYDKDF (reference sequence). The length of the CDR3 is 14 residues. This chain's CDR3 is CATSRGLQNTEAFF. As DNA, the CDR3 is TGTGCCACCAGCAGAGGACTTCAGAACACTGAAGCTTTCTTT.

This rearrangement joins TRBV2 to TRBJ2-7, with 10 bases fitting TRBD1. The CDR3 has 15 residues. Trimming removed 6 bases from V and 1 base from J; junction bases left unmatched: 6. In germline, CDR1 is SNHLY, CDR2 FYNNEI. The CDR3 DNA follows: TGTGCCAGCAGGACCGGACAGGGGGGGTCCTACGAGCAGTACTTC. Amino acids: CASRTGQGGSYEQYF.

The chain couples TRBV19 to TRBJ2-7; D ambiguous. The CDR3 has 16 amino acids. Germline CDR1 LNHDA, CDR2 SQIVND (reference sequence). V lost 1 base to trimming and J lost 3 bases, with 16 bases between them. CDR3 in DNA: TGTGCCAGTAGTATAGTCCCGGGCCAGAGTTACTACGAGCAGTACTTC. Translated, it gives CASSIVPGQSYYEQYF.

This rearrangement joins TRBV19 to TRBJ1-2; D gene unclear. The CDR3 is 12 residues long. Trimming took 5 bases from V and 9 from J, leaving 13 bases between them. Germline values: CDR1 LNHDA, CDR2 SQIVND (reference sequence). The CDR3: CASSWAHTSYTF. In DNA form, the CDR3 reads TGTGCCAGTAGTTGGGCACATACCAGCTACACCTTC. The full variable domain, completed using reference TRBV19 and TRBJ1-2, is DGGITQSPKYLFRKEGQNVTLSCEQNLNHDAMYWYRQDPGQGLRLIYYSQIVNDFQKGDIAEGYSVSREKKESFPLTVTSAQKNPTAFYLCASSWAHTSYTFGSGTRLTVV.

The rearrangement links TRBV7-2 to TRBJ2-1; 10 bases are a match to TRBD2. The CDR3 spans 14 residues. CDR1 and CDR2 (germline): SGHTA, FQGNSA. V lost 5 bases, J lost 9 bases, and 7 bases stayed unmatched. The CDR3 DNA reads TGTGCCAGCAGCCCGAGTATAGCGGGAGGTGAGCAGTTCTTC. As protein: CASSPSIAGGEQFF.

The chain recombines TRBV7-8 with TRBJ2-3, with 8 bases fitting TRBD2. CDR1 is SGHVS, CDR2 FQNEAQ, per germline. The CDR3 is made up of 15 amino acids. V dropped 4 bases and J dropped 1; count of bases not matched to a gene: 4. The CDR3 nucleotides are TGTGCCAGCAGCTCAAGGGGACTAGGCACAGATACGCAGTATTTT. It translates to CASSSRGLGTDTQYF.